The rows below give T cell receptor beta chains drawn from one sample of a study of blood T cell repertoires in COVID-19. Sequencing was performed with immunoSEQ multiplex PCR; in TCRdb, only in-frame clones are kept and a portion is missing. The sample includes about 260,000 clones, 80% to 90% seen only once; the top ten take roughly 10%. Sequencing was carried out using peripheral blood. These receptors all stem from a woman in her seventies with COVID-19, enrolled during active disease. Both conserved end residues are part of each CDR3. Each record gives: J gene, clone size, V gene, D gene, CDR3 DNA, CDR3 protein. A D gene is named only where the DNA matches it firmly. Some rows mark clone size as missing; the rest say once, few, many or name a class of expanded clone.

>TRBJ2-7|NA|TRBV28|TRBD1
TGTGCCAGCAGTTTGGACCAGGGGGCCGACGAGCAGTACTTC
CASSLDQGADEQYF
>TRBJ2-4|NA|TRBV14|TRBD2
TGTGCCAGCAGCCAAGATCTCGCGGGAGCGACCAAAAACATTCAGTACTTC
CASSQDLAGATKNIQYF
>TRBJ1-1|NA|TRBV28|NA
TGTGCCAGCAGTTTCCAGGGGTTCGGCACTGAAGCTTTCTTT
CASSFQGFGTEAFF
>TRBJ1-1|NA|TRBV6-5|NA
TGTGCCAGCAATCATCGACAGAACACTGAAGCTTTCTTT
CASNHRQNTEAFF
>TRBJ1-5|NA|TRBV28|TRBD1
TGTGCCAGCACCCTCGGGGGACAGGGGGTTTGGGAGCAGCCCCAGCATTTT
CASTLGGQGVWEQPQHF
>TRBJ2-1|NA|TRBV6-2/TRBV6-3|TRBD2
TGTGCCAGCAGCCGACTAGCGGGAGAGGGTGAGCAGTTCTTC
CASSRLAGEGEQFF
>TRBJ1-5|NA|TRBV28|NA
TGTGCCAGCACCACTACCCAGGGAGGTCAGCCCCAGCATTTT
CASTTTQGGQPQHF
>TRBJ2-3|NA|TRBV19|TRBD2
TGTGCCAGCCGACTAGCGAGCACAGATACGCAGTATTTT
CASRLASTDTQYF
>TRBJ2-4|NA|TRBV5-5|TRBD2
TGTGCCAGCAGCAAAGCGGGAGGTACCAACATTCAGTACTTC
CASSKAGGTNIQYF
>TRBJ2-7|NA|TRBV19|NA
TGTGCCAGTAAAGACTTTTACGACGAGCAGTACTTC
CASKDFYDEQYF
>TRBJ2-7|NA|TRBV19|TRBD2
TGTGCCAGTAGTTCCCATAGCGGGAGTGGCTACGAGCAGTACTTC
CASSSHSGSGYEQYF
>TRBJ2-3|NA|TRBV24-1|NA
TGTGCCACCAGTGAAACCTCGGGGCTAGCGTGGTTAGATACGCAGTATTTT
CATSETSGLAWLDTQYF
>TRBJ1-1|NA|TRBV19|TRBD1
TGTGCCAGTAGCCACAGGGGAACTGAAGCTTTCTTT
CASSHRGTEAFF
>TRBJ2-5|NA|TRBV5-6|NA
TGTGCCAGCAGCTTGGCCGGCAGGGGCGCAAGGGAGACCCAGTACTTC
CASSLAGRGARETQYF
>TRBJ2-7|NA|TRBV15|NA
TGTGCCACCAGCAGAGATTTGTCATCCACGATCCAGGGAGGTGAGCAGTACTTC
CATSRDLSSTIQGGEQYF
>TRBJ2-7|once|TRBV9|NA
TGTGCCAGCAGCTTGGCGCACGGCGGGGCCGAGCAGTACTTC
CASSLAHGGAEQYF
>TRBJ2-1|NA|TRBV6-2/TRBV6-3|TRBD2
TGTGCCAGCAGTCTAAGCGGGACTGTCAATGAGCAGTTCTTC
CASSLSGTVNEQFF
>TRBJ2-5|NA|TRBV28|NA
TGTGCCAGCAGTTTAGCGGGAAAGGTGAGAGAGACCCAGTACTTC
CASSLAGKVRETQYF
>TRBJ2-7|NA|TRBV5-1|NA
TGCGCCAGCAGCGAAAGATCAGGGGTCTACGAGCAGTACTTC
CASSERSGVYEQYF
>TRBJ1-1|NA|TRBV28|NA
TGTGCCAGCAGTTTATACCAGGGAGGTAGCACTGAAGCTTTCTTT
CASSLYQGGSTEAFF
>TRBJ2-3|NA|TRBV7-3|NA
TGTGCCAGCAGCTTAAATGGCGGGACGACAGATACGCAGTATTTT
CASSLNGGTTDTQYF